This TCR beta chain comes out of a study of CD8 T cells in Susac syndrome. The CDR3 has 16 residues. Germline lookup yields CDR1 SEHNR and CDR2 FQNEAQ (reference sequence). The V and J ends lost 10 bases and 1 base, in that order; junction bases with no gene match: 9. It was with random hexamers that roughly 0.5 to 1 ug RNA was reverse transcribed. A multiplex approach, immunoSEQ multiplex PCR, amplified TCR beta CDR3 across 54 Vbeta and 13 Jbeta. Each CDR3 protein gets one entry after TCRdb re-called the immunoSEQ multiplex PCR reads with MiXCR. The sample consists of 300,000 to 350,000 distinct CDR3 sequences, about 91% of them appearing once. The study sequenced TCR beta in blood CD8+ and CD4+ T cells. TEMRA cells were enriched by FACS, and CD4+ and CD8+ T cells were negatively isolated.

The TCR sequence derives from a human donor with multiple sclerosis. Material for sequencing was CD4+ T cells from PBMCs. The chain has TRBV7-9 and TRBJ2-1, with TRBD1 identical over 11 bases. The CDR3 bases are TGTGCCACCGGGGACAGGGGGATACTTTCCTACAATGAGCAGTTCTTC. It yields the protein CATGDRGILSYNEQFF.